This TCR beta chain was recorded in a study of blood T cells in healthy people across ages. This CDR3 spans 14 amino acids. Germline V gene sequence: CDR1 MDHEN, CDR2 SYDVKM. Trimming removed 3 bases at V and 6 bases at J, with 15 bases between. A sample-barcoded 5' primer and a J-beta primer mix were used in a second PCR of about 7 to 11 cycles. A template-switch adaptor that had 12 random nucleotides put a tag on each cDNA molecule. Researchers report that each sample yielded at least 2.5 million CDR3-containing paired-end reads. In TCRdb, the 5' RACE reads were re-called with MiXCR into one record per CDR3 protein. The table lists about 670,000 distinct CDR3 sequences, 45% to 60% of them singletons. This clonotype was detected ten times or more. The draw of peripheral blood yielded approximately 11 milliliters from each donor. They isolated at least 7 million PBMCs from each sample.

This clonotype was obtained from a woman older than 75 in good health. V usage is TRBV28 and J usage is TRBJ2-7, with a tentative D call TRBD1 (5 bases). Sequencing input: blood. DNA for the CDR3: TGTGCCAGCAGTTTCCCCCAGGGTCCCTCCGAGCAGTACTTC. Protein: CASSFPQGPSEQYF.